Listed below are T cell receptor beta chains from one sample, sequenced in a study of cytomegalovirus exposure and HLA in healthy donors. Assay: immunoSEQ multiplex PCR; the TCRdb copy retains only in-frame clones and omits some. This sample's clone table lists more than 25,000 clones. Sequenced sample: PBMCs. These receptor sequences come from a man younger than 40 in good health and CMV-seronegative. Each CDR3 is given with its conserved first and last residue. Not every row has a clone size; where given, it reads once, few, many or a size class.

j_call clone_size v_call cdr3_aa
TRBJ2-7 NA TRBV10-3 CATRPGTELYEQYF
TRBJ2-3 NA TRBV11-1 CASSSLGRESTDTQYF
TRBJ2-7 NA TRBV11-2 CASSLELGQAYEQYF
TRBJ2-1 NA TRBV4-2 CASSQDSGSGNEQFF
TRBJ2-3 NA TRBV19 CASSGLTDTQYF
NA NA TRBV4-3 CASSQAYLGGSEQYF
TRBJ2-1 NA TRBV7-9 CASSRTGTSGGYNEQFF
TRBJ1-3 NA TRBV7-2 CASSPRAWNTIYF
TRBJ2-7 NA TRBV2 CASQPGGYEQYF
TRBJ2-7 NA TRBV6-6 CASSYSTGQYF
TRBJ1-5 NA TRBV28 CASSEPDRESNQPQHF
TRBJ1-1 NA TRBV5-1 CASRQTTGQKNTEAFF
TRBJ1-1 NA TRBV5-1 CASSLAGSGATTEAFF
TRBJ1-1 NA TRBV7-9 CASSPMGDRTEAFF
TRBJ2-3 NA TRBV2 CASSPMDTQYF
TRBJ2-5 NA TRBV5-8 CASSLGRHILQETQYF
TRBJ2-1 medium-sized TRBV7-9 CASGTEVDRAGGEQFF
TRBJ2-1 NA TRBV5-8 CASSFRHSEQFF
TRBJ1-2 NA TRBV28 CASVTGNYGYTF
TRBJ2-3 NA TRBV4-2 CASSPRGVLAEGPTDTQYF
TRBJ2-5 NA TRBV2 CASSGGAWETQYF
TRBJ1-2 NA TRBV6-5 CASTTQARGHYGYTF
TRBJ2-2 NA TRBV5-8 CASSLVPSTGELFF
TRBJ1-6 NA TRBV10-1 CYGKTDSPLHF
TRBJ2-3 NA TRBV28 CASWGGAVDTQYF
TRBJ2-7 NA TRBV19 CASSMRTSVRRGEQYF
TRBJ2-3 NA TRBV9 CASSGSGRGTDTQYF
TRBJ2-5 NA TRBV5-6 CASSRSGGETQYF
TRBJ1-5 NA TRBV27 CASSSRQGGNQPQHF
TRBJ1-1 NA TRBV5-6 CASSLMGQGNTEAFF
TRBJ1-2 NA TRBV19 CASSTLLTGDYGYTF
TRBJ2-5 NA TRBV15 CATSPGGDQETQYF
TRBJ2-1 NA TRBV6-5 CASSYSAGGLYNEQFF
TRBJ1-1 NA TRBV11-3 CASSLGPDTEAFF
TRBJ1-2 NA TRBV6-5 CASSLLSGGCYGYTF
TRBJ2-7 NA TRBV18 CASSFIAGGPEEQYF
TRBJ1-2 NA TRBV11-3 CATSSGGSHGYTF
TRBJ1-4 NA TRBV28 CASVGAGGSEKLFF
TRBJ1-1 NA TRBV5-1 CASSLDFLGGLNTEAFF
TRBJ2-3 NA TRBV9 CASSSRLAGSFGTDTQYF
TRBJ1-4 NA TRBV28 CASSRGSAGVHEKLFF
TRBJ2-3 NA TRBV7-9 CASSSHSLAGALSTDTQYF
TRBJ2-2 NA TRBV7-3 CASSSNRVELTGELFF
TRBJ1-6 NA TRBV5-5 CASSLGQGNSPLHF
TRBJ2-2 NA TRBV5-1 CATQEGGRASGELFF
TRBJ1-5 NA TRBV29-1 CSVRGGGNQPQHF
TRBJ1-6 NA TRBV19 CASSIDERGRNSPLHF
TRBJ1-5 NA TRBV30 CAWSWADNQPQHF